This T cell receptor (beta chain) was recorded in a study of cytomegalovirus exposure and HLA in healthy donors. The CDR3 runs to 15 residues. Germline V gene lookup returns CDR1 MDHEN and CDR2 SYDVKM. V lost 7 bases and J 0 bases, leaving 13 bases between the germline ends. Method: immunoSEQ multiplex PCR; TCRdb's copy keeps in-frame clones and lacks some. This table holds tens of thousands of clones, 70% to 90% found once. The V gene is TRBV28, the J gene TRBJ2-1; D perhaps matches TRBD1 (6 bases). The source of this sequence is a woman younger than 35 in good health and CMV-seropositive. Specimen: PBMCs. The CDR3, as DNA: TGTGCCAGCATCAAGACAGGAAGCTCCTACAATGAGCAGTTCTTC. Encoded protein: CASIKTGSSYNEQFF.